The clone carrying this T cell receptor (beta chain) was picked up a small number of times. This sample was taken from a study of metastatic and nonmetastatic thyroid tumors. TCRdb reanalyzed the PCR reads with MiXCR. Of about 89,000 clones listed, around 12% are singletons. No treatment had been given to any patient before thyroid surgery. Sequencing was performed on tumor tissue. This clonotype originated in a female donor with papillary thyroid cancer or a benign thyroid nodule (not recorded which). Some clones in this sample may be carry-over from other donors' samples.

CDR3 sequence reads: CSVEDQQGAYYNEQFF. CDR3 in DNA: TGCAGCGTTGAAGACCAGCAGGGGGCTTACTACAATGAGCAGTTCTTC. The V and J genes are TRBV29-1 and TRBJ2-1; TRBD1 aligns across 8 bases. Germline CDR1 SQVTM, CDR2 ANQGSEA. V lost 0 bases and J lost 3; bases outside the gene matches: 7. This CDR3 region has 16 residues.